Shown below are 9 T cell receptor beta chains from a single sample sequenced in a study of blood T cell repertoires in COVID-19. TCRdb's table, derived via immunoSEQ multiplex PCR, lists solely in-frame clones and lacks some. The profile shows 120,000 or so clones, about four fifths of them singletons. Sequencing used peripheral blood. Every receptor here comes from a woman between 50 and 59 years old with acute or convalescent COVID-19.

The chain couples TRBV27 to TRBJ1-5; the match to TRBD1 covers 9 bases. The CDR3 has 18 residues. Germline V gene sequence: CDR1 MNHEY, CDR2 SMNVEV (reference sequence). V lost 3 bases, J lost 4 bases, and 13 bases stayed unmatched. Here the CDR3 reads CASSFYPSGQGRNQPQHF. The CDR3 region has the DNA TGTGCCAGCAGTTTCTACCCCTCTGGACAGGGGAGGAATCAGCCCCAGCATTTT.

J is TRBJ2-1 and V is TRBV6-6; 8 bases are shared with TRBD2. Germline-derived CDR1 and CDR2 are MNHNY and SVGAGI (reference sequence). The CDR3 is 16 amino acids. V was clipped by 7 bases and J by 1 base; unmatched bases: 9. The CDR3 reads CASKPRAGGSYNEQFF. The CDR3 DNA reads TGTGCCAGCAAGCCAAGGGCGGGGGGTTCCTACAATGAGCAGTTCTTC.

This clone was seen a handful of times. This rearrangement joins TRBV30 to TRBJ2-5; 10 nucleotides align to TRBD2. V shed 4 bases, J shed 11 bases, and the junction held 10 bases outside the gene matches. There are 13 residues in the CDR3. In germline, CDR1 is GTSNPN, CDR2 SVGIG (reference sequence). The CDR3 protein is CAWNGQRGGTQYF. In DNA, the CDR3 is TGTGCCTGGAACGGTCAGCGGGGGGGAACACAGTACTTC.

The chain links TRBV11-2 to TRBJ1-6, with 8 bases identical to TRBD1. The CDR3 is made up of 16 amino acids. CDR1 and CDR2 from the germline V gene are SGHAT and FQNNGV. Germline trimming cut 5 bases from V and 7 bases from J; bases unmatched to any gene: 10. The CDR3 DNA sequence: TGTGCCAGCAGCCCTACTCGACAGGGGAGAAATTCACCCCTCCACTTT. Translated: CASSPTRQGRNSPLHF.

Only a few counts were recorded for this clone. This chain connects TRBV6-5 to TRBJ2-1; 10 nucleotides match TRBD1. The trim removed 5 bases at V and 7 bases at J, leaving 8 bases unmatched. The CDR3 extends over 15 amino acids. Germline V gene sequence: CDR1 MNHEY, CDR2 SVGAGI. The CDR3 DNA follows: TGTGCCAGCAGTCTGACAGGGGGCGGAATAAATGAGCAGTTCTTC. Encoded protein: CASSLTGGGINEQFF.

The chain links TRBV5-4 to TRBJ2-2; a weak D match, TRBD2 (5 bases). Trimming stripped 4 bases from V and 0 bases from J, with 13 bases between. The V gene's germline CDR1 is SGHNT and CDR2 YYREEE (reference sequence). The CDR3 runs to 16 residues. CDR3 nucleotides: TGTGCCAGCAGCCGAATCTCTAGCTCGAACACCGGGGAGCTGTTTTTT. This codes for CASSRISSSNTGELFF.

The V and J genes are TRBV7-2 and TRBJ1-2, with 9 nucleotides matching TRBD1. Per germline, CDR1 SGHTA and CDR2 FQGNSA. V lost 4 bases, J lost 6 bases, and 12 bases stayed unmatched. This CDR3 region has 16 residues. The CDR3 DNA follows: TGTGCCAGCAGCTCCCCCTTACCGGGACAGGGACATGGCTACACCTTC. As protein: CASSSPLPGQGHGYTF.

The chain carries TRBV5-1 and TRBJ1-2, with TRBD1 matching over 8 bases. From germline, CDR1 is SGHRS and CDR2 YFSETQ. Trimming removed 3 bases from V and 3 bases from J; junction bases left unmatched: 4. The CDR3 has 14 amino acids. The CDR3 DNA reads TGCGCCAGCAGCTCTATGACAGGGGACTATGGCTACACCTTC. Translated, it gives CASSSMTGDYGYTF.

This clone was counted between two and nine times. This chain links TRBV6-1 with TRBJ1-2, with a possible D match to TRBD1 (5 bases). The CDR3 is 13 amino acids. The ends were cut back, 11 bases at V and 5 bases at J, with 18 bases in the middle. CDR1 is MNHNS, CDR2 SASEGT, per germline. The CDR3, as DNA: TGTGCCGGAGCCCAGACAGCAAAGTATGGCTACACCTTC. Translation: CAGAQTAKYGYTF.